A selection of T cell receptor beta chains follows, all from one sample in a study of early T cells in non-severe SARS-CoV-2 infection. TCRdb processed the 5' RACE reads anew with MiXCR; each CDR3 protein has one entry. In the table there are 35,000 to 50,000 distinct CDR3 sequences, about 6% of which are singletons. The sample consisted of whole blood, taken at baseline. Receptors originate from an adult who was a healthcare worker with PCR-confirmed SARS-CoV-2 infection or an uninfected control (not recorded which). CDR3s include the opening cysteine and the closing phenylalanine or tryptophan. The size entry is marked missing in some rows and otherwise reads once, few, many or a size class.

V	J	size	CDR3
TRBV3-1	TRBJ2-1	NA	CASSGTLTSYNEQFF
TRBV4-1	TRBJ2-1	many	CASSQDYRGSYNEQFF
TRBV12-3/TRBV12-4	TRBJ1-6	NA	CANKTGANSPLHF
TRBV2	TRBJ2-1	many	CASRGTSGYNEQFF
TRBV13	TRBJ2-1	many	CASSLGGQGGPEQFF
TRBV7-9	TRBJ2-5	NA	CASSLQGLETQYF
TRBV5-4	TRBJ2-1	many	CASSGTSKQFF
TRBV9	TRBJ2-1	many	CASSVPKTSGGAHEQFF
TRBV12-3/TRBV12-4	TRBJ1-1	many	CASSPRTGGTEAFF
TRBV28	TRBJ2-5	many	CASSLQGETQYF
TRBV6-6	TRBJ1-2	NA	CASRQGANYGYTF
TRBV20-1	TRBJ1-2	many	CSARPSNNYGYTF
TRBV7-2	TRBJ1-2	many	CASSLVADGYTF
TRBV18	TRBJ1-4	few	CASSPNRGPYEKLFF
TRBV25-1	TRBJ1-2	many	CASRKGQGHYGYTF
TRBV19	TRBJ2-5	many	CASAEVYQETQYF
TRBV12-3/TRBV12-4	TRBJ2-4	many	CASSPISGGQNIQYF
TRBV20-1	TRBJ2-1	NA	CSARGNLVEQFF
TRBV12-3/TRBV12-4	TRBJ2-5	NA	CASSSDTRERETQYF
TRBV27	TRBJ1-5	few	CASSFSGVGQPQHF
TRBV28	TRBJ1-1	many	CASRGQGNTEAFF
TRBV5-1	TRBJ2-6	many	CASSHDRGGANVLTF
TRBV7-2	TRBJ1-4	NA	CASSLDRTDEKLFF
TRBV7-8	TRBJ2-2	few	CASSLGGRPGELFF
TRBV5-1	TRBJ2-7	few	CASSKTSGGAHEQYF
TRBV25-1	TRBJ2-1	few	CASSDGDRGLYEQFF